This section outlines one T cell receptor (beta chain) sequence together with its context. Its specificity is not known. This sample is drawn from a study of Ad26.COV2.S vaccination and SARS-CoV-2 variants. Overall study: Doses of Ad26.COV2.S were injected into muscle once or twice, 56 days apart. Findings and caveats of the study: An underestimation of total T cell responses may have resulted from the TCR breadth and depth analyses. Vaccinees displayed broader spike-specific TCR repertoires than placebo recipients. After vaccination, substantial breadth of spike-specific CD8+ and CD4+ responses was reported.

Described treatment: 19 received Ad26.COV2.S at low or high dose, single or two shots; 5 received placebo; per-sample allocation not given. Each sample was drawn 63 days after the first injection (of vaccine or placebo). Clones were sequenced by immunoSEQ multiplex PCR, and TCRdb holds only the in-frame ones, with some missing. The data hold more than 300,000 clones, with around 84% observed a single time. The V segment lost 2 bases and the J segment 1 base; nucleotides outside the gene matches: 1. CDR1 and CDR2 (germline): MGHRA, YSYEKL. The CDR3 runs 16 residues. This material consisted of peripheral blood, taken in a trial of Ad26.COV2.S vaccine versus placebo. The rearrangement joins TRBV4-1 to TRBJ2-2, with 10 bases aligning to TRBD1. The clonotype was recovered from a person between 18 and 65 years old who received the Ad26.COV2.S COVID-19 vaccine or a placebo. CDR3: CASSQWTGGNTGELFF. CDR3 in DNA: TGCGCCAGCAGCCAATGGACAGGGGGGAACACCGGGGAGCTGTTTTTT.